This TCR beta chain came from a study of PD-L1 blockade in urothelial cancer. Study information: The analyses of blood took place 3 weeks (second dose) and 6 weeks after treatment start. Blood samples had a median of about 150,000 T cells.

Patients suffered from locally advanced or metastatic urothelial carcinoma. Per patient, between 1 and 8 samples were collected at pretreatment and on-treatment time points. The CDR3 runs to 19 residues. Germline trimming cut 3 bases from V and 4 bases from J; bases unmatched to any gene: 12. The germline gives CDR1 SEHNR, CDR2 FQNEAQ (reference sequence). This table comes from immunoSEQ multiplex PCR, and its TCRdb copy is limited to in-frame clones, with some not included. The table records about 45,000 clones, more than 75% of them present only once. The chain couples TRBV7-9 to TRBJ1-6; 10 nucleotides agree with TRBD1. This receptor was identified in a woman in her fifties or sixties with urothelial cancer. The source material was PBMCs, sampled around atezolizumab (anti-PD-L1) treatment. CDR3 region: CASSFAPGTGASYNSPLHF. Here the CDR3 DNA reads TGTGCCAGCAGCTTCGCCCCCGGGACAGGGGCCAGTTATAATTCACCCCTCCACTTT.